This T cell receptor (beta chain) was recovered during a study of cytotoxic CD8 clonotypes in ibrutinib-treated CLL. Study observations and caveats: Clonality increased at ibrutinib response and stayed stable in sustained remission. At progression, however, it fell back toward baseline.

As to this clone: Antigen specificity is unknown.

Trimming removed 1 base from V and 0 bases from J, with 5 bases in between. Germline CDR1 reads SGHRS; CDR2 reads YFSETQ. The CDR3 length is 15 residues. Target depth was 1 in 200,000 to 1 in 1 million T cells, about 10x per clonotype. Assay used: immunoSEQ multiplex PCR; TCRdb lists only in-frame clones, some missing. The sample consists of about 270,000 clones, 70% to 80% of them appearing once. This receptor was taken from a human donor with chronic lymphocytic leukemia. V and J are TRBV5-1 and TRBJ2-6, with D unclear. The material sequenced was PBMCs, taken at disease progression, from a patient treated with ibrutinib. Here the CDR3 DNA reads TGCGCCAGCAGCTTGAGAGTCTCTGGGGCCAACGTCCTGACTTTC. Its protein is CASSLRVSGANVLTF.